Included here is one T cell receptor (beta chain) sequence, with context. Libraries were prepared by immunoSEQ multiplex PCR; TCRdb keeps only in-frame clonotypes and omits some of them. The data contain fewer than 350,000 clones, 70% to 90% of them seen just once; the ten biggest clones take up around 12%. The record originates from a study of blood T cell repertoires in COVID-19. On the study more broadly: From the United States, Italy and Spain came samples of acute and convalescent COVID-19. T cells, B-cell-depleted T cells, or PBMCs supplied cDNA or gDNA.

In germline, CDR1 is LGHDT, CDR2 YNNKEL (reference sequence). This CDR3 comprises 19 residues. V shed 0 bases and J 12 bases; nucleotides not matched to a gene: 22. Patients from Seattle were sampled longitudinally, starting during active infection. This clonotype was obtained from a woman aged 25 to 39 with COVID-19, enrolled during active disease. V usage is TRBV3-1 (or the pseudogene TRBV3-2) and J usage is TRBJ1-4; 7 nucleotides align to TRBD1. The sequencing input was peripheral blood. The CDR3 spells CASSQDWYRGEGFGGELFF. The CDR3 region has the DNA TGTGCCAGCAGCCAAGATTGGTACAGGGGCGAGGGTTTCGGCGGGGAACTGTTTTTT.